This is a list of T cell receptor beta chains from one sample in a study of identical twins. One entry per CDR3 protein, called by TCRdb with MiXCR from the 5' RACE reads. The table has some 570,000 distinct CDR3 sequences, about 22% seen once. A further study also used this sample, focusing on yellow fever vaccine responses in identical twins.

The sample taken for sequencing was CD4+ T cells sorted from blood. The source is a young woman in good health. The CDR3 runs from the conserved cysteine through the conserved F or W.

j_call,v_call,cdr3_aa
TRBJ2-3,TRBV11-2,CASSLVSPGLAGLDTQYF
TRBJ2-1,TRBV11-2,CASSLDRRGSSYNEQFF
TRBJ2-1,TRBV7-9,CASSLRGEGPNEQFF
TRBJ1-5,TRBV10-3,CAISNVHGTGGNQPQHF
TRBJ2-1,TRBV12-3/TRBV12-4,CASSFSSGQGNNEQFF
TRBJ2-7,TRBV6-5,CASSSSDRVHEQYF
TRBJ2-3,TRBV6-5,CASSYSLTSGSFVDTQYF
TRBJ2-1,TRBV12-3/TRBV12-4,CASSHRRSGHVYNEQFF
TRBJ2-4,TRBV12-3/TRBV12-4,CASSLGLAGGINIQYF
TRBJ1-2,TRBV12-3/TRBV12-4,CASTPAQANYGYTF
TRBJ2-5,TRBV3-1,CASSQLNGQRQETQYF
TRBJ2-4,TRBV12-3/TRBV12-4,CASTGGLAKNIQYF